This entry lists 3 T cell receptor beta chains sequenced from one sample in a study of cytomegalovirus exposure and HLA in healthy donors. Primers for the PCR totalled 60 Vbeta and 13 Jbeta. Measured with immunoSEQ multiplex PCR; TCRdb has only the in-frame clones, and not every one. The sample records under 150,000 clones, roughly 84% being singletons. Source material: PBMCs. These receptors were collected from a boy younger than 18 in good health and CMV-seronegative.

The V call is TRBV12-5, the J call TRBJ1-5, with 9 bases that match TRBD1. This CDR3 region has 15 residues. Germline V lookup: CDR1 LGHNT, CDR2 FRNRAP. V trimming: 4 bases; J trimming: 2 bases; junction bases outside the gene matches: 3. This CDR3 reads CASGWGQGGNQPQHF. CDR3 bases: TGTGCTAGTGGTTGGGGACAGGGCGGCAATCAGCCCCAGCATTTT. The variable domain in full, completed from reference TRBV12-5 and TRBJ1-5, reads DARVTQTPRHKVTEMGQEVTMRCQPILGHNTVFWYRQTMMQGLELLAYFRNRAPLDDSGMPKDRFSAEMPDATLATLKIQPSEPRDSAVYFCASGWGQGGNQPQHFGDGTRLSIL.

This chain connects TRBV11-3 to TRBJ1-3, with D perhaps matching TRBD1 (6 bases). The germline V and J ends were trimmed by 4 bases and 4 bases, with 11 bases remaining between them. Germline V lookup: CDR1 SGHNT, CDR2 YENEEA. The CDR3 totals 14 residues. CDR3 DNA sequence: TGTGCCAGCAGCTCCTCCGGGACAGGAAACACCATATATTTT. Protein sequence: CASSSSGTGNTIYF.

The rearrangement links TRBV5-1 to TRBJ1-5; D uncertain. Trimming took 1 base from V and 7 from J, leaving 9 bases between them. The germline CDR1 and CDR2 sequences are SGHRS and YFSETQ. The CDR3 consists of 13 residues. The CDR3, as DNA: TGCGCCAGCAGCTTGAGGAGTGGCCAGCCCCAGCATTTT. Its protein product is CASSLRSGQPQHF.